The 15 T cell receptor beta chains reported below all come from one sample, sequenced in a study of T-cell memory formation after mild COVID-19. TCRdb passed the 5' RACE reads through MiXCR, listing each CDR3 protein once. This sample yields tens of thousands of distinct CDR3 sequences, of which roughly 7% are seen a single time; roughly 0.79% belongs to the top ten. The sequencing sample was made of PBMCs or a T cell subset sorted from them (not recorded which). The receptors originated from an adult who had mild COVID-19 (a few samples of this study predate the infection). Cell type and time point are not known.

This clonotype was counted at least ten times. This rearrangement joins TRBV12-3 or TRBV12-4 to TRBJ1-1; D perhaps matches TRBD1 (5 bases). Trimming pared 4 bases from V and 3 bases from J, leaving 12 bases between. The CDR3 is made up of 14 amino acids. The CDR3 region is CASSWGGGDTEAFF. In DNA form, the CDR3 reads TGTGCCAGCAGTTGGGGCGGCGGGGACACTGAAGCTTTCTTT.

This clonotype was counted ten times or more. The CDR3 loop reads CASRPDSGRVDEQYF. CDR3 DNA sequence: TGTGCCAGCAGGCCCGATAGCGGGAGAGTGGACGAGCAGTACTTC. This chain joins TRBV6-6 and TRBJ2-7; the match to TRBD2 covers 9 bases. The V segment lost 6 bases and the J segment 5 bases; nucleotides outside the gene matches: 11. The CDR3 has 15 amino acids. Germline CDR1 and CDR2: MNHNY and SVGAGI (reference sequence).

This clonotype was picked up many times. The CDR3 DNA reads as TGCGCCAGCAGCTCGGGACAGGGCTCCTACGAGCAGTACTTC. Protein: CASSSGQGSYEQYF. The chain couples TRBV5-1 to TRBJ2-7, with 9 nucleotides matching TRBD1. This CDR3 has 14 amino acids. After removal of 3 bases from V and 0 bases from J, the junction contained 1 base not matched to a gene. Germline CDR1 is SGHRS and CDR2 is YFSETQ.

The sample holds many counts of this clonotype. The genes are TRBV5-1 and TRBJ2-7, with D perhaps being TRBD1 or TRBD2 (5 bases each). Germline lookup yields CDR1 SGHRS and CDR2 YFSETQ. Trimming removed 2 bases from V and 5 bases from J, with 17 bases in between. The CDR3 length is 15 residues. Here the CDR3 reads CASSFRGQSSHEQYF. The CDR3 region has the DNA TGCGCCAGCAGCTTTCGGGGCCAGTCCTCGCACGAGCAGTACTTC.

The sample holds a few counts of this clonotype. The chain recombines TRBV12-3 or TRBV12-4 with TRBJ1-5; 7 nucleotides agree with TRBD1. There are 14 residues in the CDR3. J was trimmed by 4 bases and V by 3 bases; bases with no gene match: 3. The CDR3 coding sequence is TGTGCCAGCAGTTTGGGACAGAAGAATCAGCCCCAGCATTTT. This codes for CASSLGQKNQPQHF.

This clonotype was seen many times. The V gene is TRBV12-3 or TRBV12-4, the J gene TRBJ1-5, with TRBD1 identical over 8 bases. V was pared by 6 bases and J by 5 bases, with 24 bases of the junction left unmatched. The length of the CDR3 is 20 residues. The CDR3 coding sequence is TGTGCCAGCAGCATTAGCTGGTGGGGCCGGCGGACAGGGAGCGATCAGCCCCAGCATTTT. Amino acids: CASSISWWGRRTGSDQPQHF.

The chain is built from TRBV7-2 and TRBJ2-3; tentatively, D is TRBD1 or TRBD2 (5 bases each). CDR3 size: 13 residues. Per the germline V gene, CDR1 is SGHTA and CDR2 is FQGNSA. Trimming removed 4 bases at V and 3 bases at J, with 8 bases between. Here the CDR3 reads CASSSGTTDTQYF. For the CDR3, the DNA is TGTGCCAGCAGCTCCGGGACGACAGATACGCAGTATTTT.

The chain is built from TRBV7-8 and TRBJ2-7; TRBD1 matches 7 bases. Germline CDR1 SGHVS, CDR2 FQNEAQ. This CDR3 spans 13 amino acids. Trimming at V came to 5 bases and at J to 5 bases, leaving 6 bases not matched to a gene. CDR3 loop: CASSPGTADEQYF. The DNA for the CDR3 is TGTGCCAGCAGCCCCGGGACAGCCGACGAGCAGTACTTC.

This sequence joins TRBV7-3 and TRBJ2-3, with 7 bases aligning to TRBD2. This CDR3 region has 12 residues. CDR1 is SGHTA and CDR2 is FQGTGA in the germline V gene. V lost 4 bases to trimming and J lost 11 bases; unmatched junction nucleotides: 6. CDR3 in amino acids: CASSSSAGWQYF. DNA of the CDR3: TGTGCCAGCAGCTCCTCAGCGGGATGGCAGTATTTT.

This sequence joins TRBV5-5 and TRBJ2-5, with D unclear. The CDR3 totals 14 residues. Per germline, CDR1 SGHKS and CDR2 YYEKEE (reference sequence). The V and J ends lost 0 bases and 0 bases respectively, with 6 bases between them. In nucleotides, the CDR3 is TGTGCCAGCAGCTTGGCAGCGTACCAAGAGACCCAGTACTTC. It encodes CASSLAAYQETQYF. The whole variable domain, remainder taken from reference TRBV5-5 and TRBJ2-5, is DAGVTQSPTHLIKTRGQQVTLRCSPISGHKSVSWYQQVLGQGPQFIFQYYEKEERGRGNFPDRFSARQFPNYSSELNVNALLLGDSALYLCASSLAAYQETQYFGPGTRLLVL.

This clonotype was seen ten or more times. V usage is TRBV12-3 or TRBV12-4 and J usage is TRBJ2-7; 7 bases agree with TRBD1. The CDR3 length is 14 residues. V trimming: 5 bases; J trimming: 1 base; junction bases outside the gene matches: 5. DNA for the CDR3: TGTGCCAGCAGTCCGCAGGGGGTATCCTACGAGCAGTACTTC. Translation: CASSPQGVSYEQYF.

Relative to its sample, this clonotype is medium-sized. V and J are TRBV12-3 or TRBV12-4 and TRBJ1-2, with TRBD1 as a possible D gene (6 bases). The germline V and J ends were trimmed by 6 bases and 4 bases, with 18 bases remaining between them. The CDR3 is 15 residues long. CDR3 amino acids: CASSSDRKPSYGYTF. CDR3 sequence (DNA): TGTGCCAGCAGCTCCGACAGGAAACCCTCCTATGGCTACACCTTC.

This clonotype was seen many times. The chain employs TRBV5-1 and TRBJ1-1; D is possibly TRBD1 (5 bases). From germline, CDR1 is SGHRS and CDR2 YFSETQ. The CDR3 length is 15 residues. V gave up 6 bases and J gave up 0 bases, with 15 bases separating them. DNA for the CDR3: TGCGCCAGCATGACCGGCGGGGGGATGAACACTGAAGCTTTCTTT. It encodes CASMTGGGMNTEAFF. Full variable domain (remainder filled in from reference TRBV5-1 and TRBJ1-1): KAGVTQTPRYLIKTRGQQVTLSCSPISGHRSVSWYQQTPGQGLQFLFEYFSETQRNKGNFPGRFSGRQFSNSRSEMNVSTLELGDSALYLCASMTGGGMNTEAFFGQGTRLTVV.

This clonotype was seen ten or more times. V and J are TRBV29-1 and TRBJ2-2, with D perhaps given as TRBD1 or TRBD2 (6 bases each). V was cut by 7 bases and J by 1 base, with 13 bases left in between. Germline V gene data show CDR1 as SQVTM and CDR2 as ANQGSEA. There are 14 residues in the CDR3. CDR3 sequence (DNA): TGCAGCGCCGGCGGGACACTGAACACCGGGGAGCTGTTTTTT. Its translation: CSAGGTLNTGELFF.

The chain is built from TRBV4-2 and TRBJ1-1; D is unresolved. Trimming took off 3 bases at V and 5 bases at J, with 13 bases between the two ends. CDR1 is LGHNA, CDR2 YNFKEQ, per germline. CDR3 length: 14 amino acids. The chain's CDR3 is CASSHPGGRTEAFF. In DNA form, the CDR3 reads TGTGCCAGCAGCCACCCCGGAGGGCGAACTGAAGCTTTCTTT.